The next 14 T cell receptor beta chains were all read from a single sample in a study of T-cell reconstitution after alpha-beta-depleted transplantation in children. Preparation of the TCRbeta library used unique molecular identifiers. TCRdb re-derived calls from the PCR reads in MiXCR, one entry per CDR3 protein. The sample yields some 550,000 distinct CDR3 sequences, roughly 24% seen once. Source: PBMCs, mostly from graft donor cells, taken 360 days after TCRalphabeta/CD19-depleted stem cell transplant. These receptors were obtained from a boy in the first two years of life who had a stem cell transplant for acute myeloid leukemia, so the T cells may come from the graft donor.

This clonotype has just a few counts. V gene TRBV20-1 combines with J gene TRBJ2-1, with 10 bases aligning to TRBD2. The CDR3 extends over 16 amino acids. J lost 7 bases, V lost 0 bases, and 9 bases had no gene match. Germline values: CDR1 DFQATT, CDR2 SNEGSKA (reference sequence). The DNA of the CDR3 is TGCAGTGCTAGAGATTTCAAAAGCGGGGGGGCGAATGAGCAGTTCTTC. Its protein product is CSARDFKSGGANEQFF.

The chain is built from TRBV21-1 and TRBJ2-7; the DNA was not used to check the table's D call, TRBD1. TRBV21-1 is noted as a pseudogene. CDR3 length: 15 residues. The CDR3 spells CASSNRYRAGDEQYV. In nucleotides, the CDR3 is TGTGCCAGCAGCAATAGGTACAGGGCGGGCGACGAGCAGTACGTC.

The genes are TRBV20-1 and TRBJ1-6; 8 positions match TRBD1. The CDR3 sequence is 13 residues long. V lost 6 bases to trimming and J lost 8 bases; unmatched junction nucleotides: 6. Germline V gene lookup returns CDR1 DFQATT and CDR2 SNEGSKA (reference sequence). This chain's CDR3 is CSATTGVHSPLHF. For the CDR3, the DNA is TGCAGTGCCACGACAGGGGTCCATTCACCCCTCCACTTT.

This chain connects TRBV29-1 to TRBJ2-1; possible D gene TRBD2, 5 bases. The CDR3 has 15 amino acids. Trimming removed 4 bases at V and 6 bases at J, with 19 bases between. Germline-derived CDR1 and CDR2 are SQVTM and ANQGSEA. CDR3 coding DNA: TGCAGCGTTGTGAGCCCACCCCCTAGCTCCAATGAGCAGTTCTTC. Translating it yields CSVVSPPPSSNEQFF.

Here the CDR3 reads CASSFTGPSKPQHF. The CDR3, as DNA: TGTGCCAGCAGTTTTACCGGGCCCTCCAAGCCCCAGCATTTT. The chain joins TRBV6-2 or TRBV6-3 to TRBJ1-5; no clear D gene. The V and J ends lost 4 bases and 8 bases respectively, with 15 bases between them. The CDR3 covers 14 residues. Germline V lookup: CDR1 MNHEY, CDR2 SVGEGT.

This clonotype was seen more than once but under ten times. The chain carries TRBV12-3 or TRBV12-4 and TRBJ2-5; 15 nucleotides match TRBD2. The CDR3 has 16 residues. The trim removed 4 bases at V and 4 bases at J, leaving 4 bases unmatched. CDR3: CASSSGLAGGRETQYF. The CDR3 region has the DNA TGTGCCAGCAGTTCCGGACTAGCGGGGGGGCGAGAGACCCAGTACTTC.

This clonotype was counted at least ten times. This chain uses TRBV7-9 with TRBJ2-7, with 7 bases that match TRBD1. The CDR3 has 16 residues. V lost 5 bases to trimming and J lost 2 bases; unmatched junction nucleotides: 12. Germline V lookup: CDR1 SEHNR, CDR2 FQNEAQ (reference sequence). The CDR3 loop is CASSPQDRKGAYEQYV. CDR3 nucleotide sequence: TGTGCCAGCAGCCCCCAGGACAGGAAAGGAGCCTACGAGCAGTACGTC.

This chain connects TRBV25-1 to TRBJ1-1; 7 nucleotides align to TRBD1. The CDR3 consists of 15 residues. Germline trimming cut 5 bases from V and 4 bases from J; bases unmatched to any gene: 10. Germline loops: CDR1 MGHDK, CDR2 SYGVNS. This CDR3 is CASSSQTGLFTEAFF. CDR3 bases: TGTGCCAGCAGTTCTCAGACAGGGTTGTTCACTGAAGCTTTCTTT.

As DNA, the CDR3 is TGTGCCAGCAAAGCGGCAGACTTTAGCAATCAGCCCCAGCATTTT. It encodes CASKAADFSNQPQHF. The chain joins TRBV6-1 to TRBJ1-5, with no clear D. The CDR3 contains 15 residues. Germline CDR1 and CDR2: MNHNS and SASEGT. Trimming pared 7 bases from V and 0 bases from J, leaving 13 bases between.

This clonotype was observed many times. The chain employs TRBV12-3 or TRBV12-4 and TRBJ2-7; D possibly matches TRBD1 or TRBD2 (5 bases each). V lost 1 base and J 3 bases, leaving 7 bases between the germline ends. The CDR3 is 13 amino acids. The CDR3 sequence: CASSLGGFYEQYF. CDR3 nucleotide sequence: TGTGCCAGCAGTTTAGGGGGGTTCTACGAGCAGTACTTC.

The chain couples TRBV25-1 to TRBJ2-3; 9 bases are a match to TRBD1. This CDR3 contains 17 residues. Germline-derived CDR1 and CDR2 are MGHDK and SYGVNS. With V trimmed by 3 bases and J by 10 bases, 17 bases remained unmatched. The CDR3 DNA reads as TGTGCCAGCAGTGACTCCCCCGGGACAGGGAAATACGCAGCGCAGTATTTT. Amino acid sequence: CASSDSPGTGKYAAQYF.

The V gene is TRBV18, the J gene TRBJ2-1, with a possible D match to TRBD2 (5 bases). Trimming shortened V by 6 bases and J by 5 bases, and 14 bases separated the two germline ends. The germline CDR1 and CDR2 sequences are KGHSH and LQKENI. The CDR3 is 14 residues long. Here the CDR3 reads CASSYDYLNNEQFF. As DNA, the CDR3 is TGTGCCAGCTCCTATGACTACCTGAACAATGAGCAGTTCTTC.

In this sample, this clonotype turned up many times. The chain combines TRBV29-1 with TRBJ2-1, with 10 bases matching TRBD1. This CDR3 is built from 12 residues. V shed 3 bases and J 10 bases; nucleotides not matched to a gene: 3. Per the germline V gene, CDR1 is SQVTM and CDR2 is ANQGSEA. The CDR3 DNA reads as TGCAGCGTTGAGTTGGACAGGGGGGAGCAGTTCTTC. Translating gives CSVELDRGEQFF.

This clonotype has a count of ten or more. The chain employs TRBV20-1 and TRBJ1-4; TRBD1 aligns across 9 bases. The germline V gene encodes CDR1 DFQATT and CDR2 SNEGSKA (reference sequence). The CDR3 is 16 amino acids. V gave up 2 bases and J gave up 7 bases; unmatched junction bases: 11. CDR3 in DNA: TGCAGTGCTAGACCTCCCTACAGGGGGCAGGTTGAAAAACTGTTTTTT. Protein: CSARPPYRGQVEKLFF.